This TCR beta chain is drawn from a study of regulatory T cells in long-lasting Graves disease. Building of the TCR beta libraries involved iRepertoire HTBI primers and Arm-PCR of CDR3 regions. TCRdb ran MiXCR on the multiplex PCR reads and lists one entry per CDR3 protein. The table lists about 380,000 distinct CDR3 sequences, less than 20% of them singletons. Deletions cut 2 bases from V and 1 base from J, with 5 bases between. The CDR3 runs to 13 residues. The germline V gene encodes CDR1 MNHEY and CDR2 SVGEGT. At least ten counts were recorded for this clonotype. Time point described: newly diagnosed GD, antithyroid drugs for less than 3 months. Extracted PBMC RNA gave rise to the TCR library.

The V and J genes are TRBV6-2 or TRBV6-3 and TRBJ1-1, with no clear D. The receptor's source is a female donor with Graves disease. Material: peripheral blood mononuclear cells (PBMCs), obtained at new diagnosis, from a patient treated with antithyroid drugs. The CDR3 region has the DNA TGTGCCAGCAGTTACGAGGCGAACACTGAAGCTTTCTTT. The encoded protein is CASSYEANTEAFF.